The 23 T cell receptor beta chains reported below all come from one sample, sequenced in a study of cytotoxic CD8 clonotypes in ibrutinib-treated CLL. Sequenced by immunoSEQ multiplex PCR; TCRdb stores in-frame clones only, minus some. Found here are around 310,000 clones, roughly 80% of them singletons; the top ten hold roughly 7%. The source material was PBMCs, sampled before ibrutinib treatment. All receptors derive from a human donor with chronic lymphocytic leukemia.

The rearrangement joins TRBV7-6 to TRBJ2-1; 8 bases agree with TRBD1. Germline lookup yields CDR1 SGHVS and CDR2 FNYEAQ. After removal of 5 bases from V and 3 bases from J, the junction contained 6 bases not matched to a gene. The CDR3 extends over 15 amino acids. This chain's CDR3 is CASSPGGLYYNEQFF. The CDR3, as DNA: TGTGCCAGCAGCCCAGGGGGCCTTTACTACAATGAGCAGTTCTTC.

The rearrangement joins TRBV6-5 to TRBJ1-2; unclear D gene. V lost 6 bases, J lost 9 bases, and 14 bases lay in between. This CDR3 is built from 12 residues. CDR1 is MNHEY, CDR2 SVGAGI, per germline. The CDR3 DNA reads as TGTGCCAGCAGCCAACGGACTGGGAGCTACACCTTC. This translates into CASSQRTGSYTF.

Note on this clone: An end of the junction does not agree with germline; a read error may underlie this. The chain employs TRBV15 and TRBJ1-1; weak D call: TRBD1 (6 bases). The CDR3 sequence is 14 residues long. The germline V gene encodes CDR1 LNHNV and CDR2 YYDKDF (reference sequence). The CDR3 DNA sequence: TGTGCCACCAGCAGATCCGGCGGTGGTACAGGGAGGGATTTT. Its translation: CATSRSGGGTGRDF.

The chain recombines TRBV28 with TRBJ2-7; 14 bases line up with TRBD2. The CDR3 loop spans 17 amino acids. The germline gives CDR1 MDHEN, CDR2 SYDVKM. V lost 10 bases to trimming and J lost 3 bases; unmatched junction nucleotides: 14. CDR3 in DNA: TGTGCCACGTATGAGGGACTAGCGGGGGAGAGGGGCTACGAGCAGTACTTC. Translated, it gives CATYEGLAGERGYEQYF.

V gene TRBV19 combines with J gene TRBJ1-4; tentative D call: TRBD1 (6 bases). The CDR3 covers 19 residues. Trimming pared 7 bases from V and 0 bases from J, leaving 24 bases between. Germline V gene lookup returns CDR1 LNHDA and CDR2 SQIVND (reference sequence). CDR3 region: CASKALGKGQNATNEKLFF. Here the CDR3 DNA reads TGTGCCAGTAAGGCGCTGGGAAAAGGACAGAATGCAACTAATGAAAAACTGTTTTTT.

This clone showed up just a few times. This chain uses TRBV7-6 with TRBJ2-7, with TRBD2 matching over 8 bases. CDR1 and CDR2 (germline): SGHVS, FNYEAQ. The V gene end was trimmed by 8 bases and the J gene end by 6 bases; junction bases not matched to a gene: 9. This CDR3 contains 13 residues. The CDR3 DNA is TGTGCCAGCGGTAGCGGGATCTTTGGCGAGCAGTACTTC. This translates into CASGSGIFGEQYF.

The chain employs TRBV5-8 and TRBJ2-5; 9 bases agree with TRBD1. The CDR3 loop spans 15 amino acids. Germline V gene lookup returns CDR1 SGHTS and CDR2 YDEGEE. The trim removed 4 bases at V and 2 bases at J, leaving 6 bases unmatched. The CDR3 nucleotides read TGTGCCAGCAGCAAAGCCGGGACAGGGCAAGAGACCCAGTACTTC. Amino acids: CASSKAGTGQETQYF.

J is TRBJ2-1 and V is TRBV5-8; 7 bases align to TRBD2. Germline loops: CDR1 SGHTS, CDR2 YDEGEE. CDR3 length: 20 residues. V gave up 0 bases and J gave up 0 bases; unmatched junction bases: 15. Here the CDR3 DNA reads TGTGCCAGCAGCTTGGTTATAGTTGTTTGGGAGGGCTACTCCTACAATGAGCAGTTCTTC. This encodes CASSLVIVVWEGYSYNEQFF.

In DNA form, the CDR3 reads TGTGCCAGCAGCACAGGGACAGGGGGCCAGGGATATGGCTACACCTTC. This gives the protein CASSTGTGGQGYGYTF. The gene calls are TRBV5-4 and TRBJ1-2; the match to TRBD1 covers 12 bases. V gave up 4 bases and J gave up 5 bases; unmatched junction bases: 9. This CDR3 region has 16 residues. Germline V gene lookup returns CDR1 SGHNT and CDR2 YYREEE (reference sequence).

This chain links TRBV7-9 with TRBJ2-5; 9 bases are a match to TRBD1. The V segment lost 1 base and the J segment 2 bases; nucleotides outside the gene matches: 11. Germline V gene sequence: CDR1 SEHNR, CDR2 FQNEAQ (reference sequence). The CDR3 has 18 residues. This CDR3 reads CASSLGQGGILVQETQYF. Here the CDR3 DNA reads TGTGCCAGCAGCTTAGGACAGGGGGGGATTTTGGTTCAAGAGACCCAGTACTTC.

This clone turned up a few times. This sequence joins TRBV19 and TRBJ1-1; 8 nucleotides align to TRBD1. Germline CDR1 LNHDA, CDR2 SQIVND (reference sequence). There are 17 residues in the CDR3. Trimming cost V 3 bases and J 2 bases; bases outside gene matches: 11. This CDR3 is CASSIKDRAKLNTEAFF. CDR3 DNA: TGTGCCAGTAGTATCAAGGACAGGGCCAAACTTAACACTGAAGCTTTCTTT.

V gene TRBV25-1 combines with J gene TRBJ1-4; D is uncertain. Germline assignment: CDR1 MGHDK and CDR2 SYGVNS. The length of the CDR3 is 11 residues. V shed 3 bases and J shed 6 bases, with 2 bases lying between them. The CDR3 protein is CASSDHEKLFF. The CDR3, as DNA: TGTGCCAGCAGTGATCATGAAAAACTGTTTTTT.

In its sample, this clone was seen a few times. The CDR3 protein is CASSPGPSQEQYF. The CDR3 DNA sequence: TGTGCCAGTAGTCCAGGGCCATCACAGGAGCAGTACTTC. This chain links TRBV19 with TRBJ2-7; D is possibly TRBD1 (5 bases). Trimming stripped 5 bases from V and 7 bases from J, with 15 bases between. CDR3 length: 13 amino acids. CDR1 is LNHDA, CDR2 SQIVND, per germline (reference sequence).

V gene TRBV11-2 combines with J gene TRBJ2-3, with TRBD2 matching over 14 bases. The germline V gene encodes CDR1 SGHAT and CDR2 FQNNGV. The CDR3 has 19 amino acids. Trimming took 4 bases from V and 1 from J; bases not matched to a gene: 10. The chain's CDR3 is CASSSTSGRAWGGTDTQYF. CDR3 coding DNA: TGTGCCAGCAGCTCGACTAGCGGGAGGGCCTGGGGGGGCACAGATACGCAGTATTTT. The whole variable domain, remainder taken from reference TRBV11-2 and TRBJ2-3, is EAGVAQSPRYKIIEKRQSVAFWCNPISGHATLYWYQQILGQGPKLLIQFQNNGVVDDSQLPKDRFSAERLKGVDSTLKIQPAKLEDSAVYLCASSSTSGRAWGGTDTQYFGPGTRLTVL.

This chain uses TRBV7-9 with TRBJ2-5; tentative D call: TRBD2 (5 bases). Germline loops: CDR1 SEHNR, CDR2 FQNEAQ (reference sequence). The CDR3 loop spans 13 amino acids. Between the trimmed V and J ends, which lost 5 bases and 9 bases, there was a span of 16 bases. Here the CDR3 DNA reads TGTGCCAGCAGCGCTTCGGGGTTTCCACCCCAGTACTTC. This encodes CASSASGFPPQYF.

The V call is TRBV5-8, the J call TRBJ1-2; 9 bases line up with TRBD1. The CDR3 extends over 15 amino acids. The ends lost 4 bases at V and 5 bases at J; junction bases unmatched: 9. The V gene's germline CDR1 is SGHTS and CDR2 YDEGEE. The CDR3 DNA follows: TGTGCCAGCAGCAGAATACAGGGGGCGCCTTATGGCTACACCTTC. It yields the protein CASSRIQGAPYGYTF.

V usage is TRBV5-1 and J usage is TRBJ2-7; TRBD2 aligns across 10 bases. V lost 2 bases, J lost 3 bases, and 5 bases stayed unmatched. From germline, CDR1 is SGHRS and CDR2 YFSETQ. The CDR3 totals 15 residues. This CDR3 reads CASSFASGSFYEQYF. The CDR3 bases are TGCGCCAGCAGCTTCGCTAGCGGGAGTTTCTACGAGCAGTACTTC. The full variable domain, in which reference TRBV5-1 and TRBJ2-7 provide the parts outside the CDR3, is KAGVTQTPRYLIKTRGQQVTLSCSPISGHRSVSWYQQTPGQGLQFLFEYFSETQRNKGNFPGRFSGRQFSNSRSEMNVSTLELGDSALYLCASSFASGSFYEQYFGPGTRLTVT.

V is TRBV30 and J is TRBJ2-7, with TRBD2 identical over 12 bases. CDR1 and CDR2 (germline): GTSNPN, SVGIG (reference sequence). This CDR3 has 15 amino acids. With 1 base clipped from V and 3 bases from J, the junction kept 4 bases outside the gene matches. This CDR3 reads CAWSARTSGVYEQYF. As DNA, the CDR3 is TGTGCCTGGAGTGCCCGGACTAGCGGGGTCTACGAGCAGTACTTC.

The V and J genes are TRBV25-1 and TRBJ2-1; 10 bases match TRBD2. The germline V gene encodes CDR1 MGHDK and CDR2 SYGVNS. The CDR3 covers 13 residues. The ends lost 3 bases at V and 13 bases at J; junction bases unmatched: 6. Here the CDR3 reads CASSDRLAGGQFF. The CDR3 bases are TGTGCCAGCAGTGACAGATTAGCGGGAGGCCAGTTCTTC.

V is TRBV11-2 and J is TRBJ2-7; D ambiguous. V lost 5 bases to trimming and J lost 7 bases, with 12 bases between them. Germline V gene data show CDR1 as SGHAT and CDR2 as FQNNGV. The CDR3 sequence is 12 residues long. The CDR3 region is CASSRRVAEQYF. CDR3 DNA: TGTGCCAGCAGCCGACGAGTCGCTGAGCAGTACTTC.

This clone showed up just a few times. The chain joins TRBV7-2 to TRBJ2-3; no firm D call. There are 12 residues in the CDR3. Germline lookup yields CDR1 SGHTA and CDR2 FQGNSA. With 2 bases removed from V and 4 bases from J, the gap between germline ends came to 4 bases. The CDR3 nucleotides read TGTGCCAGCAGCTTATGGTCAGATACGCAGTATTTT. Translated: CASSLWSDTQYF.

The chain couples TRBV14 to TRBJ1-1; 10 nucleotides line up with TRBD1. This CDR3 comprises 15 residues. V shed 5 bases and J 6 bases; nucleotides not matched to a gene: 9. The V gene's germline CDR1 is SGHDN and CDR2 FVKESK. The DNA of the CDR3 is TGTGCCAGCAGCTACGGCGGGACAGGGGACCCTGAAGCTTTCTTT. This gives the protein CASSYGGTGDPEAFF.

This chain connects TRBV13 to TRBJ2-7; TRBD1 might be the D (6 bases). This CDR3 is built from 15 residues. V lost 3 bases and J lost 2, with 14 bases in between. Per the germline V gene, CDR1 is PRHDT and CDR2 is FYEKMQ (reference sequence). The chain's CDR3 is CASSFETGTTYEQYF. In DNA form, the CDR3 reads TGTGCCAGCAGCTTTGAAACCGGGACAACCTACGAGCAGTACTTC.